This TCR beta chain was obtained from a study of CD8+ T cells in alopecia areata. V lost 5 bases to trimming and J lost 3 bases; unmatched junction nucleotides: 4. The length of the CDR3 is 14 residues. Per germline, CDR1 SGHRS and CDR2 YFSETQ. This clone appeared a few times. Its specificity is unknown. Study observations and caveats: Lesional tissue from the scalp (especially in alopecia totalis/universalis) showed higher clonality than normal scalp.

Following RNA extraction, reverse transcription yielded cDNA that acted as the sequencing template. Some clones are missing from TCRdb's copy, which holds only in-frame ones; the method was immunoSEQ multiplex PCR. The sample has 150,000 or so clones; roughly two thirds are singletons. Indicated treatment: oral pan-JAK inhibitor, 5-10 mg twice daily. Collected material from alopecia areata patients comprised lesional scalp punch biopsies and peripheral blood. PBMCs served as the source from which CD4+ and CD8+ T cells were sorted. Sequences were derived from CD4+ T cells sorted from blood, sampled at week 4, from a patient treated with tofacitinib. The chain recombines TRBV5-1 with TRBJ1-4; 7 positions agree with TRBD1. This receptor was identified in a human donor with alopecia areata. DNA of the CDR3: TGCGCCAGCAGAGAGGGGGCGTCTAATGAAAAACTGTTTTTT. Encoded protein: CASREGASNEKLFF. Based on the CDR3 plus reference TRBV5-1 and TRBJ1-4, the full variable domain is KAGVTQTPRYLIKTRGQQVTLSCSPISGHRSVSWYQQTPGQGLQFLFEYFSETQRNKGNFPGRFSGRQFSNSRSEMNVSTLELGDSALYLCASREGASNEKLFFGSGTQLSVL.